This paragraph reports one T cell receptor beta chain. Antigen unknown. The data are from a study of lymphopenia after photon versus proton radiotherapy. Overall study findings and caveats: Proton therapy kept repertoires fairly stable, unlike photons, which gained effector/memory cells. A bigger post-nadir fall in TCR diversity correlated inversely with survival time in deceased patients. After the lymphocyte nadir, photon-treated repertoires showed oligoclonal expansion, especially of CD8+ Temra cells. Authors raise, but do not show, better survival with proton therapy.

TCRdb's table, derived via immunoSEQ multiplex PCR, lists solely in-frame clones and lacks some. The repertoire includes roughly 30,000 clones, around 81% of them detected once, and approximately 31% sits in the top ten. The CDR3 covers 15 residues. The clonotype was recovered from a man in his fifties with gastric cancer. This rearrangement joins TRBV21-1 to TRBJ1-5; the table's D call, TRBD1, was not checked against the DNA. TRBV21-1 is classified as a pseudogene. The material was peripheral blood, obtained from a patient treated with photon-based radiotherapy. The CDR3 DNA reads TGTGCCAGAGAGACAGAAACACCTAGCAATCAGCCCCAGCATTTT. This codes for CARETETPSNQPQHF.